This TCR beta chain was identified during a study of blood T cell repertoires in COVID-19. Across the study: There were acute and convalescent COVID-19 samples, and they came from the United States, Italy and Spain. T cells, B-cell-depleted T cells, or PBMCs supplied cDNA or gDNA.

In the authors' workflow: Nucleated cell number was recorded as an estimate derived from reference gene primer amplification. Assay used: immunoSEQ multiplex PCR; TCRdb lists only in-frame clones, some missing. That table furnishes V, J and clone size, whereas the DNA furnished D and trimming. The profile shows about 400,000 clones, roughly 91% of them singletons. After removal of 0 bases from V and 6 bases from J, the junction contained 9 bases not matched to a gene. Germline CDR1 reads MGHRA; CDR2 reads YSYEKL. The length of the CDR3 is 16 residues. Material: peripheral blood. The V gene is TRBV4-1, the J gene TRBJ1-1, with 8 bases that match TRBD1. This receptor was taken from a young woman with acute or convalescent COVID-19. The CDR3: CASSQESGTGDAEAFF. The CDR3 coding sequence is TGCGCCAGCAGCCAAGAGAGCGGGACAGGCGACGCTGAAGCTTTCTTT.